Below, 17 T cell receptor beta chains from the same sample are listed, as sequenced in a study of T cell responses to AZD1222 COVID-19 vaccine. This table comes from immunoSEQ multiplex PCR, and its TCRdb copy is limited to in-frame clones, with some not included. The table includes about 69,000 clones, approximately 87% detected once. The material was peripheral blood, obtained 28 days after the second AZD1222 dose. The receptors derive from an adult who received the AZD1222 COVID-19 vaccine.

This chain links TRBV5-1 with TRBJ2-5; 7 bases match TRBD1. CDR1 is SGHRS and CDR2 is YFSETQ in the germline V gene. The CDR3 is 15 amino acids. V was pared by 6 bases and J by 3 bases, with 11 bases of the junction left unmatched. The CDR3 loop is CASKNRGAVEETQYF. The CDR3 region has the DNA TGCGCCAGCAAAAACAGGGGCGCAGTAGAAGAGACCCAGTACTTC.

The chain combines TRBV27 with TRBJ1-4; D is undetermined. The CDR3 sequence is 16 residues long. The V gene lost 4 bases and the J gene lost 1 base, with 13 bases spanning the gap. Germline CDR1 reads MNHEY; CDR2 reads SMNVEV (reference sequence). CDR3 coding DNA: TGTGCCAGCAGTTCGGGATCATTAGGAACTAATGAAAAACTGTTTTTT. It encodes CASSSGSLGTNEKLFF.

The rearrangement links TRBV30 to TRBJ2-7; 12 nucleotides match TRBD2. The CDR3 loop spans 15 amino acids. Germline CDR1 and CDR2: GTSNPN and SVGIG (reference sequence). Losses at the gene ends were 2 bases for V and 6 bases for J; bases not matched to a gene: 8. The CDR3 DNA reads as TGTGCCTGGAGTTCCCGACTAGCGGGAGCCCTCGAGCAGTACTTC. Its protein is CAWSSRLAGALEQYF.

There are a few counts of this clone. The rearrangement uses TRBV5-4 and TRBJ1-5, with D perhaps TRBD1 (5 bases). CDR1 is SGHNT, CDR2 YYREEE, per germline (reference sequence). This CDR3 is built from 13 residues. Trimming left V 3 bases short and J 3 bases short, with 7 bases between. Here the CDR3 reads CASSWGNNQPQHF. The CDR3 DNA is TGTGCCAGCAGCTGGGGGAACAATCAGCCCCAGCATTTT.

The J gene is TRBJ2-1, the V gene TRBV6-5; D possibly corresponds to TRBD1 (6 bases). Germline lookup yields CDR1 MNHEY and CDR2 SVGAGI. The CDR3 sequence is 12 residues long. Trimming took 8 bases from V and 8 from J, leaving 13 bases between them. The CDR3 loop is CASGRQVDEQFF. In DNA form, the CDR3 reads TGTGCCAGCGGGAGACAGGTTGATGAGCAGTTCTTC.

The chain links TRBV6-5 to TRBJ2-5; maybe TRBD1 (5 bases). The V gene's germline CDR1 is MNHEY and CDR2 SVGAGI. V lost 1 base and J lost 3, with 12 bases in between. The CDR3 is 15 residues long. CDR3 protein: CASSYFQGTKETQYF. The CDR3 DNA is TGTGCCAGCAGTTACTTTCAGGGAACCAAAGAGACCCAGTACTTC.

This rearrangement joins TRBV20-1 to TRBJ2-3; D unresolved. In germline, CDR1 is DFQATT, CDR2 SNEGSKA (reference sequence). This CDR3 contains 11 residues. Trimming cost V 4 bases and J 3 bases, with 5 bases left between them. The CDR3 DNA reads TGCAGTGCTATAGGAACAGATACGCAGTATTTT. This gives the protein CSAIGTDTQYF.

This chain connects TRBV30 to TRBJ2-1; possible D gene TRBD2, 5 bases. The CDR3 length is 14 residues. Germline V gene lookup returns CDR1 GTSNPN and CDR2 SVGIG (reference sequence). V was clipped by 0 bases and J by 2 bases, with 8 bases between them. The CDR3 is CAWSVAATYNEQFF. The CDR3 DNA follows: TGTGCCTGGAGTGTAGCGGCTACCTACAATGAGCAGTTCTTC.

The chain carries TRBV7-9 and TRBJ1-1; D not resolved. The length of the CDR3 is 11 residues. CDR1 and CDR2 (germline): SEHNR, FQNEAQ (reference sequence). Trimming shortened V by 3 bases and J by 4 bases, and 3 bases separated the two germline ends. DNA of the CDR3: TGTGCCAGCAGCTTCGGCACTGAAGCTTTCTTT. It is translated as CASSFGTEAFF.

V usage is TRBV19 and J usage is TRBJ1-5; TRBD1 aligns across 8 bases. This CDR3 region has 14 residues. Per the germline V gene, CDR1 is LNHDA and CDR2 is SQIVND (reference sequence). V lost 8 bases and J lost 5; bases outside the gene matches: 8. Written as DNA, the CDR3 is TGTGCCAGTCCAGGGGGCGAAATATATCAGCCCCAGCATTTT. It codes for CASPGGEIYQPQHF.

The chain carries TRBV10-3 and TRBJ2-1; D is unclear. This CDR3 comprises 16 residues. With 3 bases removed from V and 5 bases from J, the gap between germline ends came to 17 bases. Germline V CDR1 and CDR2: ENHRY, SYGVKD. CDR3 sequence (DNA): TGTGCCATCAGTGATTCGAATCGGTATAGGGACAATGAGCAGTTCTTC. Translation gives CAISDSNRYRDNEQFF.

The chain uses TRBV10-3 and TRBJ2-5; maybe TRBD1 (6 bases). The CDR3 has 16 amino acids. V gave up 6 bases and J gave up 2 bases, with 19 bases separating them. From germline, CDR1 is ENHRY and CDR2 SYGVKD. The CDR3 bases are TGTGCCATCAGGGGTGGACAGACAGGAGGACAAGAGACCCAGTACTTC. This translates into CAIRGGQTGGQETQYF.

V and J are TRBV27 and TRBJ2-7, with D perhaps matching TRBD2 (6 bases). This CDR3 has 14 residues. Germline V gene lookup returns CDR1 MNHEY and CDR2 SMNVEV (reference sequence). The germline V and J ends were trimmed by 3 bases and 4 bases, with 13 bases remaining between them. CDR3 residues: CASSLQRRGYEQYF. In DNA, the CDR3 is TGTGCCAGCAGTTTGCAGCGGAGGGGATACGAGCAGTACTTC.

The chain recombines TRBV11-1 with TRBJ2-3; D gene uncertain. Germline CDR1 SGHAT, CDR2 FQDESV (reference sequence). The ends were cut back, 4 bases at V and 1 base at J, with 12 bases in the middle. This CDR3 has 15 amino acids. For the CDR3, the DNA is TGTGCCAGCAGCTCCAACCGGCACGGCACAGATACGCAGTATTTT. Translating gives CASSSNRHGTDTQYF.

The rearrangement uses TRBV19 and TRBJ1-5, with 7 bases lining up with TRBD1. The CDR3 has 14 residues. V shed 6 bases, J shed 1 base, and the junction held 3 bases outside the gene matches. Germline CDR1 LNHDA, CDR2 SQIVND (reference sequence). For the CDR3, the DNA is TGTGCCAGTAGACAGGGGAGAAGCAATCAGCCCCAGCATTTT. Its protein is CASRQGRSNQPQHF.

The rearrangement uses TRBV5-1 and TRBJ2-7; D is perhaps TRBD1 or TRBD2 (5 bases each). The germline V gene encodes CDR1 SGHRS and CDR2 YFSETQ. V gave up 0 bases and J gave up 4 bases, with 20 bases separating them. The CDR3 runs to 17 residues. The chain's CDR3 is CASSLGDAKTSLYEQYF. Written as DNA, the CDR3 is TGCGCCAGCAGCTTGGGGGACGCCAAAACATCTTTATACGAGCAGTACTTC.

The rearrangement links TRBV6-5 to TRBJ1-2; D not resolved. CDR1 is MNHEY and CDR2 is SVGAGI in the germline V gene. The CDR3 sequence is 12 residues long. With 0 bases removed from V and 7 bases from J, the gap between germline ends came to 6 bases. Here the CDR3 reads CASSYSPGGYTF. The CDR3 DNA reads as TGTGCCAGCAGTTACTCCCCAGGTGGCTACACCTTC.